Listed below are T cell receptor beta chains from one sample, sequenced in a study of blood T cell repertoires in COVID-19. Profiled with immunoSEQ multiplex PCR; TCRdb holds only in-frame clones, not every one. The profile shows around 40,000 clones, around 86% of them singletons. The sequenced sample was peripheral blood. These receptors came from a man in his fifties or sixties with active COVID-19. CDR3s include the opening cysteine and the closing phenylalanine or tryptophan. A D gene is named only where the DNA matches it firmly. Clone sizes are given selectively: once, few, many, or a class where the clone is expanded.

V	J	D	size	DNA	CDR3
TRBV19	TRBJ2-2	TRBD1	once	TGTGCCAGTAGTTTCCCGACAGGGGCGAACACCGGGGAGCTGTTTTTT	CASSFPTGANTGELFF
TRBV9	TRBJ2-5	NA	NA	TGTGCCAGCAGCGTAGAGGCAGGGATCTTCCAAGAGACCCAGTACTTC	CASSVEAGIFQETQYF
TRBV29-1	TRBJ2-1	NA	NA	TGCAGCGTTGAAACCGGCCCTACAGCTGAGCAGTTCTTC	CSVETGPTAEQFF
TRBV7-9	TRBJ1-2	TRBD1	NA	TGTGCCAGCAGCACTGACAGGGGCGGCTACACCTTC	CASSTDRGGYTF
TRBV28	TRBJ2-2	TRBD1	NA	TGTGCCATACAGGGGTCGAACACCGGGGAGCTGTTTTTT	CAIQGSNTGELFF
TRBV29-1	TRBJ1-4	TRBD1	NA	TGCAGCGCCAGAGGGACAGCAACTAATGAAAAACTGTTTTTT	CSARGTATNEKLFF
TRBV5-4	TRBJ1-4	TRBD1	NA	TGTGCCAGCAGCTTCAACAGGGGAGGAGGGAAACTGTTTTTT	CASSFNRGGGKLFF
TRBV29-1	TRBJ2-7	NA	once	TGCAGCGCATCTAGAAACTACGAGCAGTACTTC	CSASRNYEQYF
TRBV6-5	TRBJ1-4	NA	NA	TGTGCCAGCAGTTACTCCACGGAGGGTAATGAAAAACTGTTTTTT	CASSYSTEGNEKLFF
TRBV12-2	TRBJ2-1	NA	NA	TGTGCAAGTCGCCACGCCGGGACTAGCATACACAATGAGCAGTTCTTC	CASRHAGTSIHNEQFF
TRBV18	TRBJ2-7	TRBD1	once	TGTGCCAGCTCACCAACTGGGACAGCGAATAGGAACTTC	CASSPTGTANRNF
TRBV27	TRBJ2-7	NA	NA	TGTGCCAGCAGGGTCCCGAGCTCCTACGAGCAGTACTTC	CASRVPSSYEQYF
TRBV4-3	TRBJ2-2	TRBD2	NA	TGCGCCAGCAGCCAAGATACGGTAGCGGGAGCCAGGGAGCTGTTTTTT	CASSQDTVAGARELFF
TRBV9	TRBJ2-7	NA	NA	TGTGCCAGCAGCGTAGTAGGGGATTCAGGCGAGCAGTACTTC	CASSVVGDSGEQYF
TRBV25-1	TRBJ2-2	TRBD2	NA	TGTGCCAGCAGCGCCGGGACTAGAGACACCGGGGAGCTGTTTTTT	CASSAGTRDTGELFF
TRBV11-3	TRBJ2-3	TRBD2	NA	TGTGCCAGCAGCGGGGGGGAAGATACGCAGTATTTT	CASSGGEDTQYF
TRBV2	TRBJ2-3	NA	NA	TGTGCCAGCAGGGTTGAGAAAATCACAGATACGCAGTATTTT	CASRVEKITDTQYF
TRBV5-6	TRBJ2-1	NA	NA	TGTGCCAGCAGCTTGGACAGCTCCTACAATGAGCAGTTCTTC	CASSLDSSYNEQFF
TRBV7-9	TRBJ2-1	TRBD2	NA	TGTGCCAGCAGCCCGGGGGGGGCCGGTGAGCAGTTCTTC	CASSPGGAGEQFF
TRBV7-6	TRBJ1-3	NA	NA	TGTGCCAGCAGCTCCCAGGGCCCCGTCTCTGGAAACACCATATATTTT	CASSSQGPVSGNTIYF
TRBV24-1	TRBJ2-7	NA	NA	TGTGCCACCAGTGTGACAGGTCCGCCCTACGAGCAGTACTTC	CATSVTGPPYEQYF
TRBV19	TRBJ1-2	TRBD1	NA	TGTGCCAGTAGGAGGACAGGGTCGGGCTATGGCTACACCTTC	CASRRTGSGYGYTF
TRBV27	TRBJ2-7	TRBD1	NA	TGTGCCAGCAGTCCTGGGACAGCCTACGAGCAGTACTTC	CASSPGTAYEQYF
TRBV5-1	TRBJ2-3	NA	NA	TGCGCCAGCAGCTTGAGTGGAGGACCCACAGATACGCAGTATTTT	CASSLSGGPTDTQYF
TRBV3-1/TRBV3-2	TRBJ2-2	NA	NA	TGTGCCAGCAGCCGGGGGACAAGAACCGGGGAGCTGTTTTTT	CASSRGTRTGELFF
TRBV4-3	TRBJ2-5	NA	NA	TGCGCCAGCAGCCAAGATACTGGGCCCCGGGGGACCCAGTACTTC	CASSQDTGPRGTQYF
TRBV14	TRBJ2-7	NA	NA	TGTGCCAGCGGATTTCTGGGACTCACATCCGAGCAGTACTTC	CASGFLGLTSEQYF
TRBV12-3/TRBV12-4	TRBJ2-7	TRBD2	NA	TGTGCCAGCACTCGACTAGCGGGAGACGAGCAGTACTTC	CASTRLAGDEQYF
TRBV29-1	TRBJ2-5	NA	NA	TGCAGCGTTGCGCACAGGGGGGGGGAGACCCAGTACTTC	CSVAHRGGETQYF
TRBV15	TRBJ2-1	TRBD2	NA	TGTGCCACCAGCGCTCACCAGCGGGGCAATGAGCAGTTCTTC	CATSAHQRGNEQFF
TRBV11-2	TRBJ2-2	NA	NA	TGTGCCAGCAGCTTAGATAGTCAGGGTAACGGGGAGCTGTTTTTT	CASSLDSQGNGELFF
TRBV20-1	TRBJ2-1	TRBD2	once	TGCAGTGTAGCGGGTTACAATGAGCAGTTCTTC	CSVAGYNEQFF
TRBV27	TRBJ2-5	NA	NA	TGTGCCAGCAGTTTATCGACCCTAGGGACCCAGTACTTC	CASSLSTLGTQYF
TRBV6-2/TRBV6-3	TRBJ2-7	TRBD1	NA	TGTGCCAGCAGTTACTTCCAGGGGGCGAACTACGAGCAGTACTTC	CASSYFQGANYEQYF
TRBV6-2/TRBV6-3	TRBJ2-7	NA	NA	TGTGCCAGCAGCTTAGTAGCCTACGAGCAGTACTTC	CASSLVAYEQYF
TRBV7-2	TRBJ2-2	NA	medium-sized	TGTGCCAGCAGCTTAGCGGGACAAGAGGAGCTGTTTTTT	CASSLAGQEELFF
TRBV28	TRBJ2-7	NA	NA	TGTGCCAGCAGTCCTCGACTATACCAGCAGAACCAGCAGTACTTC	CASSPRLYQQNQQYF
TRBV19	TRBJ1-5	NA	NA	TGTGCCAGTAGCCCCCGGAGACAGTCTAATCAGCCCCAGCATTTT	CASSPRRQSNQPQHF
TRBV7-9	TRBJ1-4	NA	NA	TGTGCCAGCAGCTTAGGGGGGGTGAATGAAAAACTGTTTTTT	CASSLGGVNEKLFF
TRBV6-4	TRBJ2-1	TRBD2	NA	TGTGCCAGCAGTGACTCTAGCGGGGACTCGGCAGAGCAGTTCTTC	CASSDSSGDSAEQFF
TRBV6-1	TRBJ1-2	NA	NA	TGTGCCAGCAGTGAATTTAAGCTTGCCCTCTATGGCTACACCTTC	CASSEFKLALYGYTF
TRBV6-5	TRBJ2-2	NA	NA	TGTGCCAGCAAATCTAGAGTCTACACCGGGGAGCTGTTTTTT	CASKSRVYTGELFF